This TCR beta chain was sequenced for a study of T cells after yellow fever vaccination (dated by TCRdb to about 2019). With regard to the full study: The SMART-Seq v4 Ultra Low Input RNA kit was used to prepare libraries from fractions with low cell numbers. Bulk TCR alpha and beta repertoires were sequenced longitudinally to track T-cell clones before and after primary and booster YFV17D yellow fever vaccination. Two healthy male donors, one aged 18 to 29 and one aged 30 to 40 years, made up the cohort. Blood samples were taken at several timepoints before and after primary and secondary immunization, and bulk PBMC replicates and cell subsets were isolated. Findings and caveats that apply to the study as a whole: After the booster, most of the clones that had expanded following primary vaccination were detected again (roughly 97% of CD4 and 88% of CD8), which suggests that memory was broadly maintained. Because the study included only a couple of donors, the extent to which the findings can be generalized is limited. A small share of clonotypes was detected in both CD4 and CD8 compartments, with the overlap likely arising from convergent recombination. Compared with the primary T-cell response, the secondary T-cell response was weaker but faster, peaking on day 5 rather than day 15. Computational filtering was required because FACS-sorted repertoires could contain abundant contaminating clonotypes from the bulk population.

The CDR3 contains 13 residues, cysteine and phenylalanine counted. This entry keeps only the CDR3 DNA: 39 bases, framed from base 1. From V the trimming removes 6 bases and from J it removes 8 bases, while the gene matches leave 8 bases of the junction unaccounted for. In the paper's terms, the treatment or condition label means: live attenuated yellow fever vaccine strain. PBMCs were isolated from peripheral blood using a standard Ficoll-Paque protocol. CD4 and CD8 T-cell fractions were isolated with Dynabeads CD4 and CD8 positive selection kits. TriZol was used to extract RNA from bulk PBMCs, from CD4 and CD8 fractions, and from dextramer-positive and dextramer-negative fractions. As concerns this clonotype: What this receptor recognizes is not known. Qualities for individual bases were not recorded, and no much larger clone is one base off.

The instrument given in TCRdb is Illumina NovaSeq 6000. TCR cDNA was made using 5'RACE template switching, a step that added a universal primer site and unique molecular identifiers. Priming for cDNA synthesis came from both the TCR alpha and TCR beta constant segments. Library amplification used two PCR steps, and the second PCR step added sample barcodes and sequencing adapters. Sequencing of libraries was done on Illumina HiSeq 2500 (2x100 bp) or NovaSeq (2x150 bp). Processing in the source paper ran as follows. MIGEC handled demultiplexing of reads and collapsing into UMI consensus sequences, while MiXCR performed V(D)J alignment. Clonotypes responding to the vaccine were identified with edgeR on replicate PBMC samples, with the criteria of FDR below 0.01 and a log2 fold change above 5 up to day 15. Each bulk clonotype was labeled CD4 or CD8 based on which sequenced repertoire, CD4 or CD8, contained the clonotype at higher abundance. Using fastp trimming at Q25 and MiXCR clonotype assembly, TCRdb reanalyzed the public sequencing data and kept in-frame beta chains. Rows matching on CDR3 protein sequence are summarized as one entry with the most common DNA and genes. TCRdb, not the original authors, processed these V and J calls. The sample includes about 320,000 distinct CDR3 sequences, with around 10% observed a single time. The ten largest clones take up 3% to 3.5% of the sample.

The sequencing used CD4+ T cells sorted from PBMCs, collected 45 days after the yellow fever booster vaccination. The chain was built from TRBV12-3 or TRBV12-4 and TRBJ1-2, with 8 bases aligning to TRBD1. The clonotype originates from a man aged 18 to 30 who received the YFV17D yellow fever vaccine. The CDR3 corresponds to CASRQDRVRGYTF. The DNA sequence is as follows: TGTGCCAGCAGACAGGACAGGGTCCGGGGCTACACCTTC.